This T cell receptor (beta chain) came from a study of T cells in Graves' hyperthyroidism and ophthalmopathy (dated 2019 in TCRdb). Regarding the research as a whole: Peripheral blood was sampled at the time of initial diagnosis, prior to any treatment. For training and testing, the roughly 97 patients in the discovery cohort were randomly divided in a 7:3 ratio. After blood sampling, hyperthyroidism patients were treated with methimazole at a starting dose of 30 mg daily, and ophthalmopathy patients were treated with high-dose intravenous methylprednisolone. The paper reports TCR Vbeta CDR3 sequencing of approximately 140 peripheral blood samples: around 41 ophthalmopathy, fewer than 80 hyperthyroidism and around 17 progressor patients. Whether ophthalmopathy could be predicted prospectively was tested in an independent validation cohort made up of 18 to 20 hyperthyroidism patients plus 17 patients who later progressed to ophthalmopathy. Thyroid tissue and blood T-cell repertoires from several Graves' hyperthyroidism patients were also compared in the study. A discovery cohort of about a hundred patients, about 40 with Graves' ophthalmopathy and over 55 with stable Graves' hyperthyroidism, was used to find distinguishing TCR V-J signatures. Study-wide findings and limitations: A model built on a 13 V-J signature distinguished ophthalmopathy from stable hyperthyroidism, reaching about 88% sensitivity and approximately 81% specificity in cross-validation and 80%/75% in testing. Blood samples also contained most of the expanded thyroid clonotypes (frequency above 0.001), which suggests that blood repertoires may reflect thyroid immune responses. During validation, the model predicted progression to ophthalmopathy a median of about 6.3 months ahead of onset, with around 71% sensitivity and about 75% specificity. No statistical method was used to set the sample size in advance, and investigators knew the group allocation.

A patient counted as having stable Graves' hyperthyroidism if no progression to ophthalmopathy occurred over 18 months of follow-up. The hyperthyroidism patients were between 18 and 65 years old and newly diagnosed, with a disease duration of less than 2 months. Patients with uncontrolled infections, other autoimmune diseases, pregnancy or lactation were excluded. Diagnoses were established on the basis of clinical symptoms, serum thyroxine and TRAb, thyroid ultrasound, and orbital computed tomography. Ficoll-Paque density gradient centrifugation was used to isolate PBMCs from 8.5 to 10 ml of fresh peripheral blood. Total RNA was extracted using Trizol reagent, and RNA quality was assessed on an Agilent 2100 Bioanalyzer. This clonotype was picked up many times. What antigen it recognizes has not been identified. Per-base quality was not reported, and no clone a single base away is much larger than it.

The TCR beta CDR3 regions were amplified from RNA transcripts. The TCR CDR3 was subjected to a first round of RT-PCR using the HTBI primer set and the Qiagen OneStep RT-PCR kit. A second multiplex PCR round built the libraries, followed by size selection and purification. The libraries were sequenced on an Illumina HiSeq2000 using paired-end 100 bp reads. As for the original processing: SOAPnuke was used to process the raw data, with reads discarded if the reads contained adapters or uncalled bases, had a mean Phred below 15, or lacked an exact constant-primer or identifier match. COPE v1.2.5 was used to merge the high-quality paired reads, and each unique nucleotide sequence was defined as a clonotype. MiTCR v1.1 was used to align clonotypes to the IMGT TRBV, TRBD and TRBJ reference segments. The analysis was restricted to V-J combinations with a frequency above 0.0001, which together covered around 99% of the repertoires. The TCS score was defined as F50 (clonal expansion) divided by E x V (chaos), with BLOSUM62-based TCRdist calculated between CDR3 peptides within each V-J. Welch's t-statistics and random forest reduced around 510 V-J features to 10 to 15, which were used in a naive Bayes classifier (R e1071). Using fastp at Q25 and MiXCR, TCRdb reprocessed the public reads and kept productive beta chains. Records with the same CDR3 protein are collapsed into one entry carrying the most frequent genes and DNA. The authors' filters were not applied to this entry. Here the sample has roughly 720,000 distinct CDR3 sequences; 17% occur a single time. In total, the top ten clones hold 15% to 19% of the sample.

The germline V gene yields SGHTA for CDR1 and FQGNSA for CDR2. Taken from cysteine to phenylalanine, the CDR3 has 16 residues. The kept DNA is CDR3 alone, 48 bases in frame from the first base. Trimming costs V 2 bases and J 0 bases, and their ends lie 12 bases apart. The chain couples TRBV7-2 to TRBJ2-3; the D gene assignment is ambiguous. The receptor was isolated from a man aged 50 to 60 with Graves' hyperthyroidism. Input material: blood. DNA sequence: TGTGCCAGCAGCTTATTAGGGCGGATTAGCACAGATACGCAGTATTTT. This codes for CASSLLGRISTDTQYF. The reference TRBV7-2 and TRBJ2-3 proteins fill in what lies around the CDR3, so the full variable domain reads GAGVSQSPSNKVTEKGKDVELRCDPISGHTALYWYRQSLGQGLEFLIYFQGNSAPDKSGLPSDRFSAERTGGSVSTLTIQRTQQEDSAVYLCASSLLGRISTDTQYFGPGTRLTVL.